The source of this TCR beta chain is a study of control samples from healthy donors and cancer patients. Measured with immunoSEQ multiplex PCR; TCRdb has only the in-frame clones, and not every one. The sample yields roughly 170,000 clones, more than 90% seen once. Sequencing used blood. The TCR was taken from a woman between 40 and 50 years old in good health.

DNA of the CDR3: TGCGCCAGCAGCCAACGCCGACAGGGGGCTGACTACGAGCAGTACTTC. Its translation is CASSQRRQGADYEQYF. The V and J genes are TRBV4-1 and TRBJ2-7, with 10 bases aligning to TRBD1. The ends lost 2 bases at V and 3 bases at J; junction bases unmatched: 7. This CDR3 is built from 16 residues. In germline, CDR1 is MGHRA, CDR2 YSYEKL.